This T cell receptor (beta chain) was identified during a study of blood T cell repertoires in COVID-19. Study in general: Some COVID-19 samples were acute and others convalescent; all came from the United States, Italy and Spain.

This clone showed up just once. The Seattle site enrolled patients during active infection and followed them longitudinally. This CDR3 region has 14 residues. Deletions cut 0 bases from V and 1 base from J, with 8 bases between. Germline V CDR1 and CDR2: SGHNT, YYREEE (reference sequence). Per the authors' pipeline: Researchers report that nucleated cell counts were estimated from reference gene primer amplification. Only in-frame clones appear in the TCRdb table, and some are missing; sequencing was by immunoSEQ multiplex PCR. The V and J calls and clone size are taken from that table; D and trimming were inferred from the DNA. The table includes 230,000 or so clones, almost 90% detected once.

Sequencing was performed on peripheral blood. The J gene is TRBJ2-7, the V gene TRBV5-4; D might be TRBD1 (5 bases). The source is a woman in her fifties or sixties with COVID-19, enrolled during active disease. The CDR3 sequence: CASSLDRSSYEQYF. CDR3 DNA sequence: TGTGCCAGCAGCTTGGACAGGTCATCCTACGAGCAGTACTTC.